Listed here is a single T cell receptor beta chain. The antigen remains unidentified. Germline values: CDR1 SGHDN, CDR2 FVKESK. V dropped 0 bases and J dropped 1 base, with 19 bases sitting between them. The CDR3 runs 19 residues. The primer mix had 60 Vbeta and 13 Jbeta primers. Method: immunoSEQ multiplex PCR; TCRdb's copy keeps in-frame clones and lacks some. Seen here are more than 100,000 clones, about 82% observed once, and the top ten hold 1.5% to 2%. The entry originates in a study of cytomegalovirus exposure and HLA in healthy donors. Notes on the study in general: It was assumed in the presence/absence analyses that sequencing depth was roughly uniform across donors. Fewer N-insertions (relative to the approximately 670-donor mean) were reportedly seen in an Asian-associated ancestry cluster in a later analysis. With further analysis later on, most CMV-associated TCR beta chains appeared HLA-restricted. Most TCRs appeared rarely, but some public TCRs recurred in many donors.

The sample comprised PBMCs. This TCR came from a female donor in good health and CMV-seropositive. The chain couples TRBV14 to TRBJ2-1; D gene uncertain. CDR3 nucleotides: TGTGCCAGCAGCCAAGATATGGGCAGCCCACGAACATCCTACAATGAGCAGTTCTTC. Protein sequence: CASSQDMGSPRTSYNEQFF.